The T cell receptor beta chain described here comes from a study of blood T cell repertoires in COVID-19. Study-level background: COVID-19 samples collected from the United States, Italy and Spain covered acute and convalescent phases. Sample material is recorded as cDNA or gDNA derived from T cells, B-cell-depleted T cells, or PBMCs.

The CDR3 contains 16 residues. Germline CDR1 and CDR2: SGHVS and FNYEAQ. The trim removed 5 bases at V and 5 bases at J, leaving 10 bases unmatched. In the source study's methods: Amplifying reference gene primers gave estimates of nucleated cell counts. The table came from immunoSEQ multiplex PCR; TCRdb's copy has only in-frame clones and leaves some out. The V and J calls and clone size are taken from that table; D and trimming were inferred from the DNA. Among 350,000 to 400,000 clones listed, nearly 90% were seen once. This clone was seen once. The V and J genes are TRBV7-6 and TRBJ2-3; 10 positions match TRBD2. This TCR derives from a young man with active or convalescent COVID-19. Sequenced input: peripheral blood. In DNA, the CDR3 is TGTGCCAGCAGCCGAGGGCTAGCGGGAGTAGAAGATACGCAGTATTTT. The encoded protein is CASSRGLAGVEDTQYF.